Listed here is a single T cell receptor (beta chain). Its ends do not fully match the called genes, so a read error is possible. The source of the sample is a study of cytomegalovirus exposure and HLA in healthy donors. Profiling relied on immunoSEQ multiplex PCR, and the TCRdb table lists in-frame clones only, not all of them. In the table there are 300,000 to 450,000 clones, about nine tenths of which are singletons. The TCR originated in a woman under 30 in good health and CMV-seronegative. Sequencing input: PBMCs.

The CDR3 loop reads CASSPEGQGRGF. In nucleotides, the CDR3 is TGTGCCAGTAGTCCCGAAGGACAGGGTCGGGGTTTC. This rearrangement joins TRBV19 to TRBJ1-2; 8 bases align to TRBD1. Germline V gives CDR1 LNHDA, CDR2 SQIVND (reference sequence). The CDR3 is 12 amino acids. Supplemented by reference TRBV19 and TRBJ1-2, the full variable domain reads DGGITQSPKYLFRKEGQNVTLSCEQNLNHDAMYWYRQDPGQGLRLIYYSQIVNDFQKGDIAEGYSVSREKKESFPLTVTSAQKNPTAFYLCASSPEGQGRGFGSGTRLTVV.